This T cell receptor beta chain comes out of a study of cytomegalovirus exposure and HLA in healthy donors. Per germline, CDR1 MNHEY and CDR2 SMNVEV (reference sequence). CDR3 length: 16 amino acids. V was cut by 1 base and J by 1 base, with 12 bases left in between. General observations from the study: Investigators reported 150 to 200 TCR beta chains as tied to cytomegalovirus. DRB1 showed the most TCR associations and HLA-C the fewest in a later analysis, as rates varied by HLA locus.

The PCR contained 60 Vbeta and 13 Jbeta primers. The method was immunoSEQ multiplex PCR; TCRdb's version includes in-frame clones alone and lacks a portion of them. The sample holds 120,000 to 150,000 clones, 80% seen once. Turning to this clone: No antigen is known for it.

Sequenced material: PBMCs. The chain joins TRBV27 to TRBJ2-3; possibly TRBD2 for D (5 bases). This TCR was sampled from a man aged 30 to 39 in good health and CMV-seronegative. CDR3 region: CASSLCSAGRTDTQYF. The CDR3 coding sequence is TGTGCCAGCAGTTTATGCTCGGCGGGCCGCACAGATACGCAGTATTTT.